This T cell receptor beta chain appears in the sequencing data of a study of T cell responses to AZD1222 COVID-19 vaccine (dated by TCRdb to about 2021). With respect to the entire study: TCR sequencing covered some 240 trial participants: approximately 200 given two doses of AZD1222 and 26 given two doses of MenACWY control vaccine. Trial participants were enrolled into age subgroups of 18-55, 56-69 and 70-plus years, which contained around 150, 29 and 61 TCR-sequenced participants, respectively.

Broad study findings and their caveats: Spike-specific TCR breadth and depth rose significantly after two AZD1222 doses compared with day 0 and with MenACWY recipients. Because no day 14 peak-response samples were available, the repertoires could be characterized only after the peak T cell response. The 56-69-year group was small, and its depth increase did not reach significance, likely because of low power. Conclusions about previously exposed vaccinees are limited because only a handful of AZD1222 recipients were SARS-CoV-2 seropositive at baseline. Vaccine-associated CD4 TCRs spanned the whole spike protein, with dominant responses in regions 160-218 and 743-854. Participants were mostly white British, with more females than males. The authors suggested clonal diversity may have been underestimated. Epitopes outside the regions mutated in the B.1.351 and B.1.1.7 variants were reportedly recognized by nearly half of the unique spike-specific TCRs.

The time point label here, explained by the study, means: baseline before first vaccination. Per the publication, the treatment or condition label means: meningococcal conjugate vaccine given as trial control. The vaccinee samples were drawn from two UK trials, COV001 and COV002, one of which was a single-blind randomized controlled phase 2/3 trial testing AZD1222 (ChAdOx1 nCoV-19) in healthy adults. For TCRbeta chain sequencing, PBMC samples from trial participants were taken at day 0 and at day 28 after the second dose. V ends up 1 base short and J 4 bases short, with an unmatched junction base count of 2. CDR1 and CDR2 are drawn from the germline V gene (reference sequence): LNHDA, SQIVND. The CDR3 goes from the cysteine to the phenylalanine over 15 residues. Only the CDR3 DNA is retained, 45 bases long and in frame from the first base. As regards this clone: The specificity of this receptor is unknown. Base quality data are lacking; no much larger clone is found one base away.

The CDR3 regions of human TCRbeta chains were subjected to immunosequencing. The source study handled its data this way. TCRs in the repertoires were compared against a reference library of SARS-CoV-2-specific TCRs that had been generated with the MIRA antigen-specificity platform. Breadth was defined as the fraction of unique TCRs that were SARS-CoV-2-associated. Depth was defined as the fraction of total T cells that were SARS-CoV-2-associated. Using the MIRA data, each spike-specific TCR was assigned both to the spike region to which the TCR was reactive and to a CD4 or CD8 class. Log10-transformed breadth and depth values were compared by one-way ANOVA with Sidak's multiple comparisons tests. TCRdb re-hosts the immuneACCESS table, in-frame sequences only. Its copies lack some clones; in the studies checked, an unresolved V gene accounts for under half of them, and the cause for the rest is not known. From that table come the V and J calls and clone size; the DNA was used to work out D and trimming. Counted in this sample were 140,000 to 150,000 clones; about 81% of them appeared once. The ten largest clones add up to around 4.3% of the sample.

Here the sequenced sample was peripheral blood, taken on day 0 of MenACWY control vaccination. The sequence came from an adult in good health. The chain joins TRBV19 to TRBJ1-1, and TRBD1 aligns with 11 junction nucleotides. The CDR3 protein sequence reads: CASSIGGTGGTEAFF. The nucleotides are TGTGCCAGTAGTATAGGGGGGACAGGGGGCACTGAAGCTTTCTTT.